Sequencing of this T cell receptor (beta chain) was carried out in a study of cytomegalovirus exposure and HLA in healthy donors. Both 60 Vbeta primers and 13 Jbeta primers went into the PCR. Sequencing was performed with immunoSEQ multiplex PCR; in TCRdb, only in-frame clones are kept and a portion is missing. The data show about 170,000 clones, with approximately 78% seen just once and 0.95% to 1% held by the top ten. Trimming took 7 bases from V and 5 from J; bases not matched to a gene: 12. The CDR3 spans 16 residues. The germline V gene encodes CDR1 MRHNA and CDR2 SNTAGT. The clonotype originates from a girl aged 2 to 10 in good health and CMV-seropositive. The sequencing sample was made of PBMCs. The chain joins TRBV6-4 to TRBJ2-3, with TRBD2 matching over 10 bases. The CDR3 sequence: CASTQLAGSPRDTQYF. DNA of the CDR3: TGTGCCAGCACACAACTAGCGGGATCACCTCGAGATACGCAGTATTTT.